The next 18 T cell receptor delta chains were all read from a single sample in a study of Vδ1+ human thymocytes. Regarding the study as a whole: Thymic TRG and TRD repertoires appeared highly polyclonal, with Gaussian CDR3 length distributions.

Extracted RNA was reverse transcribed into cDNA. The CDR3 regions were amplified by multiplex PCR from V-gene primers to a constant-region primer. TCRdb re-called the multiplex PCR reads using CATT. The data show roughly 55,000 delta-chain clones, with around a sixth seen just once and 0.5% to 0.55% held by the top ten. The antigens these receptors bind are not known. Source material: Vdelta1+ gamma-delta thymocytes from the thymus. Subset described: FACS-sorted CD3+ TCRalphabeta- TCRVdelta1+ TCRVdelta2- thymocytes. The source is a boy under two years old who had congenital heart surgery.

Only a few counts were recorded for this clone. This rearrangement joins TRDV1 to TRDJ1; no definite D call. CDR3 size: 18 residues. Germline CDR1 TSWWSYY, CDR2 QGS. V lost 1 base and J lost 0, with 18 bases in between. The CDR3 protein is CALGERQIARRDTDKLIF. CDR3 nucleotide sequence: TGTGCTCTTGGGGAACGACAAATCGCCCGGCGTGACACCGATAAACTCATCTTT.

This rearrangement joins TRDV1 to TRDJ1; 7 bases agree with TRDD2. The V and J ends lost 3 bases and 0 bases, in that order; junction bases with no gene match: 25. The germline CDR1 and CDR2 sequences are TSWWSYY and QGS. The CDR3 is 22 amino acids. CDR3 loop: CALGDLGRSYLPLLNYTDKLIF. The CDR3 coding sequence is TGTGCTCTTGGGGACTTAGGGCGTTCCTACCTTCCACTGCTCAACTACACCGATAAACTCATCTTT.

The chain combines TRDV1 with TRDJ1, with D tentatively TRDD3 (5 bases). V was trimmed by 0 bases and J by 3 bases, leaving 23 bases between them. The CDR3 length is 19 residues. Germline V gene lookup returns CDR1 TSWWSYY and CDR2 QGS. CDR3 DNA: TGTGCTCTTGGGGAACTTATCGCCGTCGCTGGGTGCGGTCCCGATAAACTCATCTTT. It specifies CALGELIAVAGCGPDKLIF.

There are a few counts of this clone. V and J are TRDV1 and TRDJ1; TRDD3 agrees at 12 bases. CDR1 and CDR2 from the germline V gene are TSWWSYY and QGS. The V and J ends lost 8 bases and 2 bases, in that order; junction bases with no gene match: 6. The CDR3 totals 15 residues. CDR3 loop: CALLLLGDTTDKLIF. The CDR3 DNA reads TGTGCTCTTCTCCTACTGGGGGATACTACCGATAAACTCATCTTT.

Remarks on this clone: This may stem from a read error, because a much larger clone lies one nucleotide away. This sample includes further DNA sequences coding for the same CDR3. The chain joins TRDV2 to TRDJ1, with D unresolved. The germline gives CDR1 GEAIGNYY, CDR2 EKD. Trimming cost V 9 bases and J 0 bases, with 19 bases left between them. The CDR3 has 15 amino acids. The CDR3 here is CARGVRKGYTDKLIF. In DNA, the CDR3 is TGTGCCCGTGGTGTACGTAAGGGGTACACCGATAAACTCATCTTT.

This clone was seen many times. V and J are TRDV2 and TRDJ1; TRDD3 aligns across 12 bases. The CDR3 is 17 amino acids. The J segment lost 8 bases and the V segment lost 0 bases, leaving 12 bases of the junction unmatched. In germline, CDR1 is GEAIGNYY, CDR2 EKD. CDR3 DNA: TGTGCCTGTGACACCGGATCTGGGGGATACGCGAGGTTCAAACTCATCTTT. It translates to CACDTGSGGYARFKLIF.

This clone was found a few times. Other nucleotide sequences from this sample produce the same CDR3. The rearrangement joins TRDV1 to TRDJ1; 9 bases agree with TRDD3. Per the germline V gene, CDR1 is TSWWSYY and CDR2 is QGS. The V gene end was trimmed by 1 base and the J gene end by 1 base; junction bases not matched to a gene: 16. The CDR3 sequence is 20 residues long. CDR3 in amino acids: CALGEPRAWGICGTTDKLIF. The CDR3 DNA is TGTGCTCTTGGGGAACCCAGGGCCTGGGGGATCTGTGGGACCACCGATAAACTCATCTTT.

This chain links TRDV1 with TRDJ1; possibly TRDD3 for D (6 bases). The CDR3 runs to 17 residues. Per germline, CDR1 TSWWSYY and CDR2 QGS. V lost 3 bases to trimming and J lost 2 bases, with 19 bases between them. The CDR3 protein is CALGDPYGGGVTDKLIF. The CDR3 DNA reads TGTGCTCTTGGGGACCCCTATGGGGGTGGGGTTACCGATAAACTCATCTTT.

In its sample, this clone was seen a few times. V usage is TRDV1 and J usage is TRDJ1; 12 bases align to TRDD3. Germline-derived CDR1 and CDR2 are TSWWSYY and QGS. The CDR3 runs 17 residues. The trim removed 4 bases at V and 2 bases at J, leaving 8 bases unmatched. The CDR3 nucleotides are TGTGCTCTTGGGGTCCCCCTGGGGGATACGGGGACCGATAAACTCATCTTT. It is translated as CALGVPLGDTGTDKLIF.

This clone was seen a handful of times. The chain uses TRDV1 and TRDJ1, with 10 bases fitting TRDD3. The CDR3 runs 19 residues. Germline CDR1 TSWWSYY, CDR2 QGS. V dropped 3 bases and J dropped 4; count of bases not matched to a gene: 17. CDR3 DNA sequence: TGTGCTCTTGGGGACCCCACCTTCCTGTACTGGGGGATGCGCGATAAACTCATCTTT. It encodes CALGDPTFLYWGMRDKLIF.

This clone was picked up a small number of times. The V gene is TRDV1, the J gene TRDJ1; 11 bases align to TRDD3. Germline trimming cut 6 bases from V and 0 bases from J; bases unmatched to any gene: 27. The CDR3 runs 23 residues. Germline assignment: CDR1 TSWWSYY and CDR2 QGS. The CDR3 here is CALGGQSHDMGDTLSPYTDKLIF. The CDR3 nucleotides read TGTGCTCTTGGCGGTCAGTCTCACGATATGGGGGATACGCTATCACCGTACACCGATAAACTCATCTTT.

This clone has more than one count but fewer than ten. The rearrangement joins TRDV1 to TRDJ1, with 11 bases identical to TRDD3. Germline lookup yields CDR1 TSWWSYY and CDR2 QGS. Trimming at V came to 4 bases and at J to 0 bases, leaving 22 bases not matched to a gene. This CDR3 is built from 22 residues. CDR3 loop: CALGVPFPSVLGDSGYTDKLIF. The CDR3, as DNA: TGTGCTCTTGGGGTCCCTTTTCCGTCAGTACTGGGGGATAGTGGATACACCGATAAACTCATCTTT.

This clone was detected only a few times. The rearrangement uses TRDV1 and TRDJ1; 8 bases are a match to TRDD3. With V trimmed by 0 bases and J by 3 bases, 12 bases remained unmatched. The CDR3 is 18 amino acids. CDR1 TSWWSYY and CDR2 QGS come from the germline V gene. CDR3 sequence (DNA): TGTGCTCTTGGGGAACTAACACGTACTGGGATACGACCCGATAAACTCATCTTT. It specifies CALGELTRTGIRPDKLIF.

This rearrangement joins TRDV1 to TRDJ1; TRDD3 agrees at 12 bases. Germline CDR1 TSWWSYY, CDR2 QGS. The CDR3 runs to 23 residues. Unmatched junction bases numbered 24, after V lost 4 bases and J lost 0 bases. The chain's CDR3 is CALGGKTGVSLTGGYQYTDKLIF. The DNA for the CDR3 is TGTGCTCTTGGGGGAAAGACGGGGGTTTCCCTAACTGGGGGATACCAGTACACCGATAAACTCATCTTT.

This clone was seen more than once but under ten times. The chain joins TRDV1 to TRDJ1; D is possibly TRDD3 (8 bases). The germline CDR1 and CDR2 sequences are TSWWSYY and QGS. The CDR3 spans 19 residues. V was pared by 3 bases and J by 0 bases, with 23 bases between. CDR3: CALGDLRSYWGPYTDKLIF. The CDR3 nucleotides are TGTGCTCTTGGGGATCTACGTTCCTACTGGGGGCCTTACACCGATAAACTCATCTTT.

The gene calls are TRDV1 and TRDJ1; the D gene is possibly TRDD3 (5 bases). This CDR3 comprises 16 residues. The V and J ends lost 1 base and 3 bases respectively, with 15 bases between them. Germline-derived CDR1 and CDR2 are TSWWSYY and QGS. This CDR3 reads CALGEPIPGGADKLIF. The CDR3 DNA is TGTGCTCTTGGGGAACCCATACCAGGGGGCGCCGATAAACTCATCTTT.

The chain employs TRDV1 and TRDJ1; tentatively, D is TRDD2 or TRDD3 (9 bases each). The germline V gene has CDR1 TSWWSYY and CDR2 QGS. The V gene lost 5 bases and the J gene lost 4 bases, with 41 bases spanning the gap. The CDR3 is made up of 23 amino acids. The CDR3 loop is CALGQKGVPPSYPWGMRDDKLIF. For the CDR3, the DNA is TGTGCTCTTGGGCAAAAGGGTGTTCCCCCTTCCTACCCCTGGGGGATGAGGGACGATAAACTCATCTTT.

This clone turned up a few times. The chain uses TRDV1 and TRDJ1; TRDD3 matches at 7 bases. Trimming removed 1 base from V and 1 base from J; junction bases left unmatched: 6. Germline-derived CDR1 and CDR2 are TSWWSYY and QGS. The CDR3 is 16 residues long. CDR3: CALGEPRTGATDKLIF. CDR3 sequence (DNA): TGTGCTCTTGGGGAACCGCGTACTGGGGCCACCGATAAACTCATCTTT.